A single sample is the source of the 10 T cell receptor beta chains below, sequenced in a study of blood T cell repertoires in COVID-19 (dated by TCRdb to 2019 to 2021). The library relied on the immunoSEQ multiplex PCR assay. TCRdb took over this immuneACCESS table, retaining in-frame rearrangements with V and J assigned. Such tables are incomplete; in checked studies, under half of the missing clones stem from an unresolved V gene, and the remainder is unexplained. The sample table lists roughly 410,000 clones, around 90% of them with a count of one. 1% to 1.5% of the sample rests with the top ten. Sequencing input: peripheral blood. The receptors come from a man in his forties with acute or convalescent COVID-19.

J is TRBJ2-3 and V is TRBV5-6; 13 bases match TRBD2. The CDR3 extends over 16 amino acids. Per germline, CDR1 SGHDT and CDR2 YYEEEE. V gave up 2 bases and J gave up 6 bases; unmatched junction bases: 6. The chain's CDR3 is CASSFTSGRAFDTQYF. CDR3 DNA sequence: TGTGCCAGCAGCTTCACTAGCGGGAGGGCCTTCGATACGCAGTATTTT.

The sample holds a few counts of this clone. This chain uses TRBV27 with TRBJ1-2; 10 bases map to TRBD1. Germline CDR1 reads MNHEY; CDR2 reads SMNVEV (reference sequence). Losses at the gene ends were 5 bases for V and 5 bases for J; bases not matched to a gene: 8. CDR3 length equals 15 residues. The CDR3 nucleotides are TGTGCCAGCAGTCCCATCGACAGGGGGCCGTATGGCTACACCTTC. Residues: CASSPIDRGPYGYTF.

This chain joins TRBV20-1 and TRBJ1-1; D might be TRBD1 (6 bases). Germline-derived CDR1 and CDR2 are DFQATT and SNEGSKA (reference sequence). This CDR3 comprises 11 residues. This CDR3 is CRVIGGTEAFF. Here the CDR3 DNA reads TGCAGGGTGATAGGGGGAACTGAAGCTTTCTTT.

This clone has a single count. The J gene is TRBJ1-4, the V gene TRBV28; 7 nucleotides agree with TRBD1. The germline CDR1 and CDR2 sequences are MDHEN and SYDVKM. V dropped 0 bases and J dropped 8; count of bases not matched to a gene: 6. The CDR3 covers 15 residues. DNA of the CDR3: TGTGCCAGCAGTTTATGGGAGGGGGCGCAAGAAAAACTGTTTTTT. Amino acids: CASSLWEGAQEKLFF.

This clone has only one observation. The chain employs TRBV28 and TRBJ1-3, with D tentatively TRBD1 (5 bases). The CDR3 has 13 amino acids. CDR1 MDHEN and CDR2 SYDVKM come from the germline V gene. V was trimmed by 11 bases and J by 2 bases, leaving 13 bases between them. The CDR3 region is CACGGLAGNTIYF. CDR3 coding DNA: TGTGCCTGCGGGGGGTTGGCTGGAAACACCATATATTTT. Using reference TRBV28 and TRBJ1-3 for the parts outside the CDR3, the full variable domain is DVKVTQSSRYLVKRTGEKVFLECVQDMDHENMFWYRQDPGLGLRLIYFSYDVKMKEKGDIPEGYSVSREKKERFSLILESASTNQTSMYLCACGGLAGNTIYFGEGSWLTVV.

The rearrangement joins TRBV3-1 (or the pseudogene TRBV3-2) to TRBJ2-1, with TRBD2 identical over 7 bases. V lost 0 bases and J lost 6; bases outside the gene matches: 17. CDR1 LGHDT and CDR2 YNNKEL come from the germline V gene (reference sequence). This CDR3 has 19 residues. The CDR3 sequence: CASSQEKTLRTSEINEQFF. As DNA, the CDR3 is TGTGCCAGCAGCCAAGAAAAGACCCTAAGGACTAGTGAAATCAATGAGCAGTTCTTC.

This chain links TRBV30 with TRBJ1-2; possible D gene TRBD1, 6 bases. The CDR3 has 16 residues. Trimming took off 1 base at V and 1 base at J, with 16 bases between the two ends. Per germline, CDR1 GTSNPN and CDR2 SVGIG (reference sequence). The CDR3 DNA reads as TGTGCCTGGAGTGATTTTGGGGGCCCGATTAACTATGGCTACACCTTC. It yields the protein CAWSDFGGPINYGYTF.

CDR3 region: CASSLDRRGGSPLHF. The DNA for the CDR3 is TGTGCCAGCAGCCTCGACAGGCGAGGAGGTTCACCCCTCCACTTT. The V and J genes are TRBV3-1 (or the pseudogene TRBV3-2) and TRBJ1-6; weak D call: TRBD1 (6 bases). The CDR3 spans 15 residues. The germline gives CDR1 LGHDT, CDR2 YNNKEL (reference sequence). V shed 4 bases and J shed 9 bases, with 16 bases lying between them.

CDR3 in DNA: TGTGCCATCAGTGTGACGGACAGGGGCTGGAAGAACACTGAAGCTTTCTTT. As protein: CAISVTDRGWKNTEAFF. The gene calls are TRBV10-3 and TRBJ1-1; 9 positions match TRBD1. V lost 4 bases, J lost 1 base, and 10 bases stayed unmatched. This CDR3 contains 17 residues. Germline CDR1 and CDR2: ENHRY and SYGVKD.

The chain uses TRBV10-3 and TRBJ1-2; 7 nucleotides line up with TRBD1. V gave up 6 bases and J gave up 4 bases; unmatched junction bases: 11. CDR3 length: 15 amino acids. Germline V gene lookup returns CDR1 ENHRY and CDR2 SYGVKD. In DNA form, the CDR3 reads TGTGCCATCAGCCAGGGGGAACAGTTTCCCTATGGCTACACCTTC. Its translation: CAISQGEQFPYGYTF.